This T cell receptor beta chain was observed in a study of T cell clones after liver transplantation. Some clones are missing from TCRdb's copy, which holds only in-frame ones; the method was immunoSEQ multiplex PCR. Seen here are roughly 97,000 clones, approximately 78% observed once, and the top ten hold 0.99%. Germline V gene data show CDR1 as SGDLS and CDR2 as YYNGEE. V shed 0 bases and J 7 bases; nucleotides not matched to a gene: 3. CDR3 length: 15 residues. This sequence was found in a human donor who received a liver transplant. Material: CD4+ T cells from blood, obtained before liver transplant. The chain has TRBV9 and TRBJ2-1, with 11 bases identical to TRBD2. CDR3 coding DNA: TGTGCCAGCAGCGTAGGGCTAGCGGGAGGTAATGAGCAGTTCTTC. Its protein product is CASSVGLAGGNEQFF.